This T cell receptor beta chain was recorded in a study of radiotherapy plus CTLA-4 blockade in lung cancer. Using immunoSEQ multiplex PCR, the repertoire was profiled, and TCRdb retains in-frame clones only, with some absent. This repertoire shows 56,000 or so clones, roughly four fifths found once; its top ten account for roughly 15%. Chemo-refractory metastatic non-small-cell lung cancer patients were treated with focal radiation plus CTLA-4 blockade with ipilimumab. Germline CDR1 is LNHDA and CDR2 is SQIVND (reference sequence). The trim removed 4 bases at V and 7 bases at J, leaving 4 bases unmatched. The CDR3 sequence is 13 residues long.

This sequence was found in a human donor with non-small cell lung cancer who had a complete response to radiotherapy plus ipilimumab. The sample was peripheral blood, taken from a patient treated with radiotherapy plus ipilimumab. The genes are TRBV19 and TRBJ2-1; 7 nucleotides match TRBD2. CDR3 nucleotide sequence: TGTGCCAGTAGTACGAGGGAGGGGAATGAGCAGTTCTTC. It translates to CASSTREGNEQFF. Filled out from reference TRBV19 and TRBJ2-1, the complete variable domain reads DGGITQSPKYLFRKEGQNVTLSCEQNLNHDAMYWYRQDPGQGLRLIYYSQIVNDFQKGDIAEGYSVSREKKESFPLTVTSAQKNPTAFYLCASSTREGNEQFFGPGTRLTVL.